The clone carrying this T cell receptor (beta chain) occurred a few times. The antigen is undetermined. Diagnosis relied on clinical symptoms, serum thyroxine and TRAb, thyroid ultrasound and orbital computed tomography. This sample is part of a study of T cells in Graves' hyperthyroidism and ophthalmopathy. Whole-study findings and limits: Most clonotypes that expanded in the thyroid above 0.001 also showed up in blood.

The CDR3 loop spans 16 amino acids. Germline V gene sequence: CDR1 MNHEY, CDR2 SVGAGI. V gave up 0 bases and J gave up 8 bases; unmatched junction bases: 4. RNA transcripts served as the template for amplifying TCR beta CDR3 regions. TCR CDR3 underwent first-round RT-PCR with the HTBI primer set. TCRdb redid the calling of the multiplex PCR reads with MiXCR, one entry per CDR3 protein. The repertoire includes about 640,000 distinct CDR3 sequences, about 20% of them detected once, and around a third sits in the top ten. Sequenced sample: blood. The genes are TRBV6-5 and TRBJ1-4; 12 bases map to TRBD1. The TCR was taken from a man aged 25 to 40 with Graves' ophthalmopathy. The CDR3 spells CASSYSRDRGREKLFF. For the CDR3, the DNA is TGTGCCAGCAGTTACTCCCGGGACAGGGGGCGAGAAAAACTGTTTTTT.